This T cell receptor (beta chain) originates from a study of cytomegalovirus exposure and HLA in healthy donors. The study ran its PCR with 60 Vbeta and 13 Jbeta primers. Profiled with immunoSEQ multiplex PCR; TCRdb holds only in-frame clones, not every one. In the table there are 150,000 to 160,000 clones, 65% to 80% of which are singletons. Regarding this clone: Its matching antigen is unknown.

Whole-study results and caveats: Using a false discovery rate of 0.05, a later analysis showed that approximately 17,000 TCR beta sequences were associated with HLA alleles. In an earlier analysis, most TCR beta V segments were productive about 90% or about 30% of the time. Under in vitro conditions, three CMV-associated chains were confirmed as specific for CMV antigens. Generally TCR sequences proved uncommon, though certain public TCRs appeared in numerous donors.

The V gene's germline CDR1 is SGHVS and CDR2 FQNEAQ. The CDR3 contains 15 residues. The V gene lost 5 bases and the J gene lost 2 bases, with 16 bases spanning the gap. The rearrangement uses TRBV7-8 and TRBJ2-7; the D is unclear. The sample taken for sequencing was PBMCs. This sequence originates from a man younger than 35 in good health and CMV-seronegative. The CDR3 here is CASSTELLHTYEQYF. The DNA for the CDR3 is TGTGCCAGCAGCACAGAGCTGCTTCACACCTACGAGCAGTACTTC.